A single sample is the source of the 18 T cell receptor beta chains below, sequenced in a study of cytomegalovirus exposure and HLA in healthy donors (dated by TCRdb to 2017 to 2019). Library preparation employed the immunoSEQ multiplex PCR assay. The multiplex PCR relied on a mix of 60 forward primers for TCR Vbeta segments and 13 reverse primers for TCR Jbeta segments. TCRdb holds this immuneACCESS table with in-frame rearrangements only. Some clones are missing; in checked studies, unresolved V genes explain under half, and the rest has no known cause. Here the sample has some 130,000 clones; roughly 80% occur a single time. The top ten constitute around 2.5% of the sample. Sequencing input: PBMCs. Receptor source: a man aged 25-45 years in good health and CMV-seronegative.

V gene TRBV28 combines with J gene TRBJ1-5, with D tentatively TRBD1 (5 bases). The CDR3 spans 14 residues. The V end lost 2 bases, the J end lost 2 bases, and 7 bases lay between the germline ends. The germline V gene encodes CDR1 MDHEN and CDR2 SYDVKM. The CDR3 loop reads CASSLIGGNQPQHF. As DNA, the CDR3 is TGTGCCAGCAGTTTAATAGGGGGCAATCAGCCCCAGCATTTT. The full variable domain, completed using reference TRBV28 and TRBJ1-5, is DVKVTQSSRYLVKRTGEKVFLECVQDMDHENMFWYRQDPGLGLRLIYFSYDVKMKEKGDIPEGYSVSREKKERFSLILESASTNQTSMYLCASSLIGGNQPQHFGDGTRLSIL.

This rearrangement joins TRBV7-9 to TRBJ2-7; D perhaps matches TRBD1 (6 bases). Between the trimmed V and J ends, which lost 2 bases and 4 bases, there was a span of 15 bases. Germline CDR1 SEHNR, CDR2 FQNEAQ (reference sequence). The CDR3 spans 15 residues. The DNA for the CDR3 is TGTGCCAGCAGCTTATTCACAGGGCTGAAGTACGAGCAGTACTTC. Its protein is CASSLFTGLKYEQYF.

This clone was recorded only once. The V gene is TRBV7-9, the J gene TRBJ1-4, with 8 nucleotides matching TRBD1. CDR1 SEHNR and CDR2 FQNEAQ come from the germline V gene (reference sequence). This CDR3 region has 18 residues. V trimming: 2 bases; J trimming: 0 bases; junction bases outside the gene matches: 8. The CDR3, as DNA: TGTGCCAGCAGCTTAACCACAGGGGGATTGTCAACTAATGAAAAACTGTTTTTT. The encoded protein is CASSLTTGGLSTNEKLFF.

This sequence joins TRBV28 and TRBJ1-3; tentatively, D is TRBD1 (6 bases). Trimming shortened V by 4 bases and J by 2 bases, and 15 bases separated the two germline ends. The germline CDR1 and CDR2 sequences are MDHEN and SYDVKM. The CDR3 extends over 16 amino acids. CDR3 in amino acids: CASSSHGQLTGNTIYF. The CDR3 nucleotides read TGTGCCAGCAGTTCACATGGACAGCTGACTGGAAACACCATATATTTT.

The chain combines TRBV5-4 with TRBJ1-2; the D is unclear. Trimming stripped 1 base from V and 7 bases from J, with 8 bases between. CDR1 and CDR2 (germline): SGHNT, YYREEE (reference sequence). The length of the CDR3 is 12 residues. Written as DNA, the CDR3 is TGTGCCAGCAGCTTGTTTTCTTCTGGCTACACCTTC. The encoded protein is CASSLFSSGYTF.

V and J are TRBV5-1 and TRBJ1-1; 8 bases map to TRBD1. Germline V gene sequence: CDR1 SGHRS, CDR2 YFSETQ. The CDR3 extends over 13 amino acids. The V and J ends lost 7 bases and 1 base, in that order; junction bases with no gene match: 3. This CDR3 is CASSGQGNTEAFF. The CDR3 DNA reads TGCGCCAGCTCCGGACAGGGGAACACTGAAGCTTTCTTT.

This chain links TRBV13 with TRBJ2-7; TRBD2 matches at 8 bases. The CDR3 runs 16 residues. V was clipped by 3 bases and J by 2 bases; unmatched bases: 9. The germline CDR1 and CDR2 sequences are PRHDT and FYEKMQ (reference sequence). The CDR3 sequence is CASSFTTGTRPYEQYF. In nucleotides, the CDR3 is TGTGCCAGCAGCTTCACCACCGGGACTAGACCCTACGAGCAGTACTTC.

This chain uses TRBV5-4 with TRBJ2-7; 8 nucleotides align to TRBD2. CDR3 length equals 14 residues. In germline, CDR1 is SGHNT, CDR2 YYREEE (reference sequence). J lost 7 bases, V lost 0 bases, and 6 bases had no gene match. The CDR3 loop reads CASSLGGTSVEQYF. DNA of the CDR3: TGTGCCAGCAGCTTGGGAGGGACTAGTGTGGAGCAGTACTTC. Based on the CDR3 plus reference TRBV5-4 and TRBJ2-7, the full variable domain is ETGVTQSPTHLIKTRGQQVTLRCSSQSGHNTVSWYQQALGQGPQFIFQYYREEENGRGNFPPRFSGLQFPNYSSELNVNALELDDSALYLCASSLGGTSVEQYFGPGTRLTVT.

This clone was counted between two and nine times. The chain employs TRBV4-1 and TRBJ1-5, with TRBD1 as a possible D gene (5 bases). CDR3 length: 16 residues. CDR1 is MGHRA and CDR2 is YSYEKL in the germline V gene. V gave up 0 bases and J gave up 7 bases, with 16 bases separating them. CDR3 residues: CASSQDRLAGPQPQHF. CDR3 bases: TGCGCCAGCAGCCAAGACCGTCTGGCAGGGCCACAGCCCCAGCATTTT.

The V gene is TRBV7-9, the J gene TRBJ1-5; D is ambiguous. The CDR3 covers 15 residues. Germline values: CDR1 SEHNR, CDR2 FQNEAQ (reference sequence). V was shortened by 3 bases and J by 7 bases, with 16 bases between the two germline ends. CDR3 DNA: TGTGCCAGCAGCTTTGATTGGGGAGGTGGGCAGCCCCAGCATTTT. Protein: CASSFDWGGGQPQHF.

The rearrangement joins TRBV18 to TRBJ2-1, with a tentative D call TRBD2 (6 bases). This CDR3 is built from 16 residues. Germline CDR1 is KGHSH and CDR2 is LQKENI. Trimming stripped 3 bases from V and 3 bases from J, with 15 bases between. DNA of the CDR3: TGTGCCAGCTCACCCTCTTGGGACTCAAACTACAATGAGCAGTTCTTC. This codes for CASSPSWDSNYNEQFF.

This chain uses TRBV9 with TRBJ2-6, with 9 bases fitting TRBD1. The CDR3 is 18 residues long. V trimming: 1 base; J trimming: 0 bases; junction bases outside the gene matches: 5. Germline-derived CDR1 and CDR2 are SGDLS and YYNGEE. This CDR3 is CASSVTGGWPSGANVLTF. For the CDR3, the DNA is TGTGCCAGCAGCGTAACAGGGGGCTGGCCCTCTGGGGCCAACGTCCTGACTTTC.

This clone occurred a few times. The genes are TRBV6-6 and TRBJ1-1; possibly TRBD1 for D (6 bases). The germline V gene encodes CDR1 MNHNY and CDR2 SVGAGI (reference sequence). This CDR3 spans 15 amino acids. V was shortened by 0 bases and J by 0 bases, with 8 bases between the two germline ends. This CDR3 reads CASSYSRGMNTEAFF. DNA for the CDR3: TGTGCCAGCAGTTACTCAAGGGGGATGAACACTGAAGCTTTCTTT.

This rearrangement joins TRBV19 to TRBJ1-3; D remains unclear. The CDR3 totals 17 residues. Trimming left V 7 bases short and J 0 bases short, with 19 bases between. Germline CDR1 LNHDA, CDR2 SQIVND (reference sequence). In DNA form, the CDR3 reads TGTGCCAGTACCACCTATTATCGGGATAGCTCTGGAAACACCATATATTTT. Translated, it gives CASTTYYRDSSGNTIYF.

The chain is built from TRBV2 and TRBJ2-5; D gene ambiguous. There are 14 residues in the CDR3. CDR1 is SNHLY and CDR2 is FYNNEI in the germline V gene. The V gene lost 7 bases and the J gene lost 0 bases, with 12 bases spanning the gap. CDR3 in amino acids: CASISARNQETQYF. The CDR3 DNA sequence: TGTGCCAGCATATCCGCTAGAAACCAAGAGACCCAGTACTTC.

This clone showed up just once. V usage is TRBV28 and J usage is TRBJ2-1, with 7 bases that match TRBD2. CDR1 is MDHEN, CDR2 SYDVKM, per germline. With V trimmed by 4 bases and J by 12 bases, 18 bases remained unmatched. The CDR3 runs to 16 residues. The CDR3 DNA follows: TGTGCCAGCAGTTCCCCAACCTCCCAAGGGGAGGGGTGGCAGTTCTTC. Translation: CASSSPTSQGEGWQFF.

This clone was seen just once. The CDR3 DNA reads TGTGCCAGCAGTTACTCAGCCTACGCTAGCACAGATACGCAGTATTTT. Translating gives CASSYSAYASTDTQYF. This sequence joins TRBV6-5 and TRBJ2-3; D gene unclear. Germline CDR1 MNHEY, CDR2 SVGAGI. V was cut by 0 bases and J by 0 bases, with 10 bases left in between. The CDR3 runs to 16 residues.

The rearrangement links TRBV4-3 to TRBJ2-1, with 9 bases that match TRBD2. Germline CDR1 is LGHNA and CDR2 is YSLEER. V was pared by 0 bases and J by 10 bases, with 10 bases of the junction left unmatched. CDR3 length: 16 amino acids. CDR3 in amino acids: CASSQDRLAGSGEQFF. The CDR3 nucleotides are TGCGCCAGCAGCCAAGATAGGCTAGCGGGATCCGGCGAGCAGTTCTTC.